This T cell receptor beta chain was found in a study of cytomegalovirus exposure and HLA in healthy donors. Germline V gives CDR1 SGDLS, CDR2 YYNGEE. The CDR3 runs to 14 residues. The V gene lost 0 bases and the J gene lost 2 bases, with 9 bases spanning the gap. The PCR had 60 Vbeta and 13 Jbeta primers. Only in-frame clones appear in the TCRdb table, and some are missing; sequencing was by immunoSEQ multiplex PCR. Counted here are over 150,000 clones, 84% occurring once; the ten biggest clones make up around 4.8%. The sample was PBMCs. V gene TRBV9 combines with J gene TRBJ2-7; tentative D call: TRBD2 (6 bases). The TCR was taken from a man aged 18 to 30 in good health and CMV-seronegative. The CDR3 bases are TGTGCCAGCAGCGTAGCTACGGGGGCCTACGAGCAGTACTTC. Residues: CASSVATGAYEQYF.